The rows below give T cell receptor beta chains drawn from one sample of a study of regulatory T cells in long-lasting Graves disease. MiXCR was run by TCRdb on the multiplex PCR reads, yielding one entry per CDR3 protein. This repertoire shows 650,000 to 700,000 distinct CDR3 sequences, around 32% found once; its top ten account for 35% to 55%. The input for sequencing was peripheral blood mononuclear cells (PBMCs), taken when the disease was refractory, from a patient treated with antithyroid drugs. The receptor set was obtained from a female donor with Graves disease. CDR3s include the opening cysteine and the closing phenylalanine or tryptophan. The order of the fields is D gene, clone size, V gene, J gene, CDR3 protein, CDR3 DNA. The D gene is left open where the match is weak. Some rows have no size entry. The others give once, few or many, or a class for an expanded clone.

>-|few|TRBV11-2|TRBJ2-1
CASSSGSGPYNEQFF
TGTGCCAGCAGCTCGGGGTCGGGGCCTTACAATGAGCAGTTCTTC
>-|-|TRBV5-1|TRBJ1-2
CASSSSPGRHGGYTF
TGCGCCAGCAGTTCAAGTCCGGGCCGCCACGGAGGCTACACCTTC
>TRBD2|-|TRBV2|TRBJ2-1
CASSEWASGRNYEQFF
TGTGCCAGCAGTGAATGGGCTAGCGGGAGAAACTATGAGCAGTTCTTC
>-|few|TRBV12-3/TRBV12-4|TRBJ2-7
CASSAGKSVDEQYF
TGTGCCAGCAGTGCGGGGAAATCCGTCGACGAGCAGTACTTC
>TRBD2|many|TRBV6-1|TRBJ2-7
CASQLAGGPYEQYF
TGTGCCAGTCAACTAGCGGGAGGGCCCTACGAGCAGTACTTC
>TRBD1|many|TRBV28|TRBJ1-2
CASSSGQLTVNYGYTF
TGTGCCAGCAGTTCGGGACAGTTGACCGTGAACTATGGCTACACCTTC
>-|many|TRBV12-3/TRBV12-4|TRBJ2-5
CASTGLGGGTQYF
TGTGCCAGCACCGGACTGGGAGGAGGGACCCAGTACTTC
>-|many|TRBV12-3/TRBV12-4|TRBJ2-4
CASSLREGDKNIQYF
TGTGCCAGCAGTTTACGCGAGGGTGACAAAAACATTCAGTACTTC
>TRBD1|-|TRBV30|TRBJ1-6
CAWSAGTGGSPLHF
TGTGCCTGGAGTGCGGGGACAGGGGGCTCACCCCTCCACTTT
>-|-|TRBV7-9|TRBJ2-3
CASLGVTTDTQYF
TGTGCCAGCCTTGGGGTCACCACAGATACGCAGTATTTT
>TRBD1|-|TRBV9|TRBJ1-1
CASSSQDRANTEAFF
TGTGCCAGCAGCTCCCAGGACAGGGCGAACACTGAAGCTTTCTTT
>TRBD2|few|TRBV3-1|TRBJ2-5
CASSQRAGGTQETQYF
TGTGCCAGCAGCCAACGAGCGGGAGGCACTCAAGAGACCCAGTACTTC
>-|few|TRBV6-5|TRBJ1-5
CASSYSDQPQHF
TGTGCCAGCAGTTACAGCGATCAGCCCCAGCATTTT
>-|many|TRBV28|TRBJ1-2
CASSYIHRGRDFYTF
TGTGCCAGCAGCTACATTCATCGGGGCAGGGACTTCTACACCTTC
>-|-|TRBV10-3|TRBJ1-4
CATRMGVATNEKLFF
TGTGCCACTAGAATGGGGGTTGCAACTAATGAAAAACTGTTTTTT
>-|-|TRBV11-3|TRBJ2-6
CASSSHSEANVLTF
TGTGCCAGCAGCTCTCATTCTGAGGCCAACGTCCTGACTTTC
>-|few|TRBV24-1|TRBJ1-2
CATSDSGLGYTF
TGTGCCACCAGTGATTCAGGGTTGGGCTACACCTTC
>TRBD1|few|TRBV6-2/TRBV6-3|TRBJ2-7
CASRTGGIYEQYF
TGTGCCAGCAGGACAGGGGGCATATACGAGCAGTACTTC
>-|few|TRBV20-1|TRBJ1-6
CSARDEERVNSPLHF
TGCAGTGCTAGAGACGAGGAAAGGGTAAACTCACCCCTCCACTTT
>TRBD2|-|TRBV30|TRBJ2-7
CAWKDETSGYEQYF
TGTGCCTGGAAGGATGAAACTAGCGGCTACGAGCAGTACTTC
>-|-|TRBV20-1|TRBJ2-7
CSARAVFSYEQYF
TGCAGTGCTAGAGCGGTATTCTCCTACGAGCAGTACTTC
>-|once|TRBV19|TRBJ2-3
CASKFTGTTDTQYF
TGTGCCAGCAAGTTTACAGGGACAACAGATACGCAGTATTTT
>-|-|TRBV30|TRBJ2-7
CAWSTPGTTYEQYF
TGTGCCTGGAGTACCCCCGGGACCACCTACGAGCAGTACTTC
>TRBD2|few|TRBV20-1|TRBJ2-7
CSARGQGELAGSAISYEQYF
TGCAGTGCTAGAGGTCAGGGGGAACTAGCGGGCTCCGCAATCTCCTACGAGCAGTACTTC
>-|many|TRBV27|TRBJ1-4
CASSPSWTKEKLFF
TGTGCCAGCAGTCCTAGCTGGACGAAAGAAAAACTGTTTTTT